One T cell receptor beta chain is described in this entry. Only in-frame clones appear in the TCRdb table, and some are missing; sequencing was by immunoSEQ multiplex PCR. The repertoire consists of 30,000 to 45,000 clones, with around 86% occurring once and the leading ten covering 25% to 40%. This specimen comes from a study of OX40 agonist ivuxolimab in advanced cancers. This CDR3 region has 15 residues. Unmatched junction bases numbered 8, after V lost 1 base and J lost 6 bases. CDR1 and CDR2 (germline): MDHEN, SYDVKM. The starting material was CD4+ or CD8+ T cells sorted from blood, obtained in a trial of the OX40 agonist ivuxolimab. This receptor was obtained from an adult with an advanced solid tumor such as melanoma, head and neck, liver or kidney cancer. The chain has TRBV28 and TRBJ1-2; the match to TRBD1 covers 7 bases. Here the CDR3 reads CASSLYAGQGDGYTF. Here the CDR3 DNA reads TGTGCCAGCAGTTTATATGCAGGGCAGGGGGATGGCTACACCTTC.